The clone carrying this T cell receptor (beta chain) was seen a single time. Its antigen is currently unknown. The split of CD4+ cells yielded CD45RA+ naive and CD45RA-negative memory subsets. The data derive from a study of shared clonotypes between healthy human individuals. The method was immunoSEQ multiplex PCR; TCRdb's version includes in-frame clones alone and lacks a portion of them. The data contain around 2,000,000 clones, 85% to 95% of them singletons. Overall study findings and caveats: In general, naive subsets displayed greater estimated richness than memory subsets did. The researchers took only blood, and tissue repertoires probably look different. The represented genetic and exposure-history diversity was limited by the small number of donors.

Input material: naive CD4+ T cells sorted from blood. Regarding subset: CD45RA+ positively selected. This clonotype originated in a young man in good health.

In DNA, the CDR3 is TGTGCCAGCAGCCAACGGGAGTACTACGAGCAGTACTTC. It specifies CASSQREYYEQYF. The chain combines TRBV27 with TRBJ2-7; D is perhaps TRBD2 (6 bases). Deletions cut 6 bases from V and 3 bases from J, with 12 bases between. CDR3 length: 13 residues. Germline V gene lookup returns CDR1 MNHEY and CDR2 SMNVEV (reference sequence).